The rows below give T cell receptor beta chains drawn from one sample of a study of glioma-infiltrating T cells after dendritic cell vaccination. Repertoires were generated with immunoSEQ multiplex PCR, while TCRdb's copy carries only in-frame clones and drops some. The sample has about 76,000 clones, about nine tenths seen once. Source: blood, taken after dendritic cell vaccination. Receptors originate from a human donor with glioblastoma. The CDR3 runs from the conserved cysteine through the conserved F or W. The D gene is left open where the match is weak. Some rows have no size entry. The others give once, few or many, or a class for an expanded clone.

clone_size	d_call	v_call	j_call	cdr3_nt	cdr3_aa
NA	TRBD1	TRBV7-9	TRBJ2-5	TGTGCCAGCAGCCATGGGGACAGATACGGGGAGACCCAGTACTTC	CASSHGDRYGETQYF
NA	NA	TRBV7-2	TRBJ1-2	TGTGCCAGCAGCTTAGAGTCGGTCTATGGCTACACCTTC	CASSLESVYGYTF
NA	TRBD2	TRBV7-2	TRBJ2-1	TGTGCCAGCAGCCCGTCGGCGGGAGGGTACAATGAGCAGTTCTTC	CASSPSAGGYNEQFF
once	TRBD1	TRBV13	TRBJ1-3	TGTGCCAGCAGCGCCACAGGGGGCGGTGGAAACACCATATATTTT	CASSATGGGGNTIYF
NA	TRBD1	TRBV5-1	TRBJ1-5	TGCGCCAGCAGCCCACGGCCAGACAGGGTGAAAGACAATCAGCCCCAGCATTTT	CASSPRPDRVKDNQPQHF
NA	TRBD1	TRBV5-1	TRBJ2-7	TGCGCCAGCAGCTCACAGGGGGGCTACGAGCAGTACTTC	CASSSQGGYEQYF
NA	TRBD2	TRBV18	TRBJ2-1	TGTGCCAGCTCACCGGGCGGGGGCAATGAGCAGTTCTTC	CASSPGGGNEQFF
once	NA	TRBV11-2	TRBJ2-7	TGTGCCAGCAGCTTAGTCGGAGGGCAGTACGAGCAGTACTTC	CASSLVGGQYEQYF
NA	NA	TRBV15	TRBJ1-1	TGTGCCACCAGCAGAGGATCTGCGGCGAACACTGAAGCTTTCTTT	CATSRGSAANTEAFF
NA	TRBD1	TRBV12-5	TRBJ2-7	TGTGCTAGTGGTTTTCCGGACAGGGCCGCCTACGAGCAGTACTTC	CASGFPDRAAYEQYF
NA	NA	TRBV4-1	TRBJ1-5	TGCGCCAGCAGCCAAGATGGGTCGGGACAAGCCAATCAGCCCCAGCATTTT	CASSQDGSGQANQPQHF
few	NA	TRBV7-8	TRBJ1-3	TGTGCCAGCAGCTCGGACGGGAACTCTGGAAACACCATATATTTT	CASSSDGNSGNTIYF
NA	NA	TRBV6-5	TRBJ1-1	TGTGCCAGCAGCCCGACAGGAGCCTCTGAAGCTTTCTTT	CASSPTGASEAFF
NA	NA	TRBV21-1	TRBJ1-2	TGTGCCAGCAGCCCTAAAGAATGGAGGGGTGCCTCGGATGGCTACACCTTC	CASSPKEWRGASDGYTF
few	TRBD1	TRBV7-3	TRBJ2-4	TGTGCCAGCGGGGACAGACTAGCCAAAAACATTCAGTACTTC	CASGDRLAKNIQYF
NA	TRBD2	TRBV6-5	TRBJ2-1	TGTGCCAGCAGTTACTCAGGACTAGCGGGGGATGAGCAGTTCTTC	CASSYSGLAGDEQFF
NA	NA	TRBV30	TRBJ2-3	TGTGCCTGGATCCATAGCGGTAACACAGATACGCAGTATTTT	CAWIHSGNTDTQYF
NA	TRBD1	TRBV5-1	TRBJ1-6	TGCGCCAGCAGCCCGGGACAGGAAAATTCACCCCTCCACTTT	CASSPGQENSPLHF
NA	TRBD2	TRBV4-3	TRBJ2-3	TGCGCCAGCAGCCGCGTTGGGGGGGTAAACACAGATACGCAGTATTTT	CASSRVGGVNTDTQYF
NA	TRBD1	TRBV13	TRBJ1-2	TGTGCCAGCAGCCCCCAGGGGGCCCCGACCCACAATGGCTACACCTTC	CASSPQGAPTHNGYTF
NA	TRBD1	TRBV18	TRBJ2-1	TGTGCCAGCAACGGGGACAGGGATTACAATGAGCAGTTCTTC	CASNGDRDYNEQFF
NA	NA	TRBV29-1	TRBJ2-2	TGCAGCGTTGAACAGGCCGGGATAACCGGGGAGCTGTTTTTT	CSVEQAGITGELFF
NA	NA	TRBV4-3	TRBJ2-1	TGCGCCAGCAGCCAAGGTCGCCAGTACAATGAGCAGTTCTTC	CASSQGRQYNEQFF
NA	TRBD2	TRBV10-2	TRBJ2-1	TGCGCCAGCAGTGATGGAGCGGGAGAGTTCTTC	CASSDGAGEFF
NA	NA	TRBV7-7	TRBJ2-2	TGTGCCAGCAGCTTAGAGCCCGCATCCGGGGAGCTGTTTTTT	CASSLEPASGELFF
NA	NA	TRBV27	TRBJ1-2	TGTGCCAGCAGTTTAAACTCTCCTTATGGCTACACCTTC	CASSLNSPYGYTF
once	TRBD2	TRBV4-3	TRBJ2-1	TGCGCCAGCAGCCAAGACAGGCTAGCGGACAATGAGCAGTTCTTC	CASSQDRLADNEQFF
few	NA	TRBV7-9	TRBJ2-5	TGTGCCAGCAGGGGGGGTGTTGGGCAGACCCAGTACTTC	CASRGGVGQTQYF
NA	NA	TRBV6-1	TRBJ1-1	TGTGCCAGCAGTGTCAGGGGCCGGACTGAAGCTTTCTTT	CASSVRGRTEAFF
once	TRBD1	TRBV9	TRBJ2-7	TGTGCCAGCAGCGCGGGACAGACCCCCTACGAGCAGTACTTC	CASSAGQTPYEQYF
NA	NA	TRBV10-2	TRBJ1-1	TGCGCCAGCAGGAACTCACAGATTTTGAACACTGAAGCTTTCTTT	CASRNSQILNTEAFF
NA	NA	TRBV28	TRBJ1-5	TGTGCCAGCAGTTTTGGAGGGACCAATCAGCCCCAGCATTTT	CASSFGGTNQPQHF
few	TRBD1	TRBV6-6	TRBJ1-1	TGTGCCAGCAGCCGCGGACAGGCCCAAGGTGAAGCTTTCTTT	CASSRGQAQGEAFF
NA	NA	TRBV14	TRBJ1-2	TGTGCCAGCAGCCGGCGGGGTATATTGGATGGCTACACCTTC	CASSRRGILDGYTF
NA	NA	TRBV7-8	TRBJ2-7	TGTGCCAGCAGCCTGATTCCGGGAGTCTACGAGCAGTACTTC	CASSLIPGVYEQYF